Below, 5 T cell receptor beta chains from the same sample are listed, as sequenced in a study of CD8+CD57+ T cells in acquired aplastic anemia. Genomic DNA provided the template from which TCR beta VDJ and CDR3 profiles were obtained. MiXCR, run by TCRdb on the reads, gives a single entry per CDR3 protein. This table holds 220,000 or so distinct CDR3 sequences, more than 55% found once. An expansion of CD8+CD57+ cells by flow cytometry had been shown in patients chosen for sequencing. The specimen was sorted CD4+, CD8+, or CD8+CD57+ T cells (not recorded which) from PBMCs. These receptors all stem from a human donor with aplastic anemia.

This chain joins TRBV2 and TRBJ1-6; D not certain. CDR1 and CDR2 from the germline V gene are SNHLY and FYNNEI. CDR3 length: 15 residues. Deletions cut 6 bases from V and 5 bases from J, with 14 bases between. The CDR3 DNA reads as TGTGCCAGCAGAGTTGACAACACGAATAATTCACCCCTCCACTTT. Translating it yields CASRVDNTNNSPLHF.

With regard to this clonotype: Sequence at one end of the junction differs from germline and may be a read error. This chain uses TRBV19 with TRBJ2-4, with 8 bases fitting TRBD1. The CDR3 runs to 12 residues. The V gene's germline CDR1 is LNHDA and CDR2 SQIVND (reference sequence). CDR3 DNA sequence: TGTGCCAGACGGACAGGGCAAAACATTCAGTGCTTC. Amino acids: CARRTGQNIQCF.

A few counts support this clonotype. J is TRBJ2-7 and V is TRBV20-1; 10 bases are a match to TRBD1. The V gene end was trimmed by 1 base and the J gene end by 2 bases; junction bases not matched to a gene: 8. The CDR3 sequence is 16 residues long. CDR1 DFQATT and CDR2 SNEGSKA come from the germline V gene (reference sequence). This CDR3 is CSARGETGGLTYEQYF. CDR3 nucleotide sequence: TGCAGTGCTAGAGGGGAGACAGGGGGCTTAACCTACGAGCAGTACTTC.

The chain couples TRBV25-1 to TRBJ1-2; no clear D. The germline V gene encodes CDR1 MGHDK and CDR2 SYGVNS. The CDR3 spans 17 residues. V was trimmed by 0 bases and J by 5 bases, leaving 19 bases between them. In DNA form, the CDR3 reads TGTGCCAGCAGTGAATATGATATGGAAAAGAACGGATATGGCTACACCTTC. Its protein is CASSEYDMEKNGYGYTF.

The V and J genes are TRBV29-1 and TRBJ2-2, with D perhaps matching TRBD1 (6 bases). In germline, CDR1 is SQVTM, CDR2 ANQGSEA. V lost 0 bases, J lost 8 bases, and 7 bases lay in between. This CDR3 region has 12 residues. The CDR3: CSVEEGQGELFF. DNA for the CDR3: TGCAGCGTTGAAGAAGGACAGGGGGAGCTGTTTTTT.